The 5 T cell receptor beta chains below all came from one sample that was sequenced in a study of cytomegalovirus exposure and HLA in healthy donors. Primers included in the PCR were 60 Vbeta and 13 Jbeta primers. Sequencing was performed with immunoSEQ multiplex PCR; in TCRdb, only in-frame clones are kept and a portion is missing. Of tens of thousands of clones listed, approximately 63% are singletons. What was sequenced was PBMCs. Receptors originate from an older woman in good health and CMV-seropositive.

Sample share makes this clone medium-sized. This sequence joins TRBV4-1 and TRBJ1-1, with D tentatively TRBD1 (6 bases). With 5 bases removed from V and 3 bases from J, the gap between germline ends came to 13 bases. The CDR3 is made up of 14 amino acids. CDR1 is MGHRA, CDR2 YSYEKL, per germline. In nucleotides, the CDR3 is TGCGCCAGCAGCGTTCAGGGGTTGGACACTGAAGCTTTCTTT. Residues: CASSVQGLDTEAFF.

The chain recombines TRBV5-6 with TRBJ2-1, with 7 bases lining up with TRBD1. Germline values: CDR1 SGHDT, CDR2 YYEEEE. Trimming took 3 bases from V and 5 from J; bases not matched to a gene: 8. This CDR3 is 15 amino acids long. This CDR3 is CASSSDRWTDNEQFF. The CDR3, as DNA: TGTGCCAGCAGCTCGGACAGGTGGACTGACAATGAGCAGTTCTTC.

This clone showed up just a few times. The rearrangement links TRBV18 to TRBJ2-5; D is perhaps TRBD1 (6 bases). The CDR3 totals 15 residues. V was cut by 1 base and J by 1 base, with 10 bases left in between. CDR1 is KGHSH, CDR2 LQKENI, per germline. The CDR3 bases are TGTGCCAGCTCACCACTGAGGACAGTCCAAGAGACCCAGTACTTC. It is translated as CASSPLRTVQETQYF.

This clone turned up a few times. The rearrangement uses TRBV7-2 and TRBJ2-3; TRBD2 might be the D (6 bases). This CDR3 has 17 residues. CDR1 is SGHTA, CDR2 FQGNSA, per germline. V was clipped by 5 bases and J by 2 bases, with 20 bases between them. This CDR3 reads CASSGDQSGPYTDTQYF. The DNA of the CDR3 is TGTGCCAGCAGCGGAGACCAAAGCGGGCCTTACACAGATACGCAGTATTTT.

The V and J genes are TRBV20-1 and TRBJ2-1; D unresolved. The CDR3 length is 11 residues. V was shortened by 5 bases and J by 9 bases, with 11 bases between the two germline ends. Germline V lookup: CDR1 DFQATT, CDR2 SNEGSKA (reference sequence). The CDR3 here is CSAPPPGEQFF. CDR3 DNA: TGCAGTGCTCCCCCCCCCGGTGAGCAGTTCTTC.